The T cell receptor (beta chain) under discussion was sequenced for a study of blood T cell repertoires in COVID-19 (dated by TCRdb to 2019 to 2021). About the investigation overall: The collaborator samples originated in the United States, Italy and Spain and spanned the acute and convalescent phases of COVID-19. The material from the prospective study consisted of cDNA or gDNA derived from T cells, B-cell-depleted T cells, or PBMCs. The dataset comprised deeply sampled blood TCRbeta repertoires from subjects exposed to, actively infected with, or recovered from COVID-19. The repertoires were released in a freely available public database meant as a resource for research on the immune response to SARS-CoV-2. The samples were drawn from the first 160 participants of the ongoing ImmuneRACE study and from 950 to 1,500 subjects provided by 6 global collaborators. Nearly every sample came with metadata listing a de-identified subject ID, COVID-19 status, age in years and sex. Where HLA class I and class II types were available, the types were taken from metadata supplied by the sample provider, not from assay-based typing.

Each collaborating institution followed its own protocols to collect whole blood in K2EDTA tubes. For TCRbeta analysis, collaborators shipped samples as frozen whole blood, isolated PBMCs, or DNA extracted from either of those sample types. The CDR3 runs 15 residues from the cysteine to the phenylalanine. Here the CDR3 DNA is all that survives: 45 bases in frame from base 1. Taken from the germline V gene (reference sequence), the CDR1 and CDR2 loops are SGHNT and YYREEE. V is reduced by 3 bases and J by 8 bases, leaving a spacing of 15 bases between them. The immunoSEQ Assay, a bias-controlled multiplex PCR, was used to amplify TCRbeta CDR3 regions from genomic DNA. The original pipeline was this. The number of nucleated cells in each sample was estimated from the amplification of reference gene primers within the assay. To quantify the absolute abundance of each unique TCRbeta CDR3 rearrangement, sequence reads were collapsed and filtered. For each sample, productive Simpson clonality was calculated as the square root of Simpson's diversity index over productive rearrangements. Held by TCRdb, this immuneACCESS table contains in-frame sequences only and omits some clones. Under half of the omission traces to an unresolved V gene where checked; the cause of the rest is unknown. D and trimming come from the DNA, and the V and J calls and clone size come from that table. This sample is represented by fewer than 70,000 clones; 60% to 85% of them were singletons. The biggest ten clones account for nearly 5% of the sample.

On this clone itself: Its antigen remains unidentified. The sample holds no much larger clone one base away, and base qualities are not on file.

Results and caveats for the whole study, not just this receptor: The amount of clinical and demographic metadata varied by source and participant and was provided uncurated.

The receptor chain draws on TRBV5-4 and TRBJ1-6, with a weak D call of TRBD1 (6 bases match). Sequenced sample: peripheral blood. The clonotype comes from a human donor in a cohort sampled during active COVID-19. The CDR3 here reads CASSSQGGGYSPLHF. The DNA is TGTGCCAGCAGCTCACAGGGTGGAGGTTATTCACCCCTCCACTTT.